This TCR beta chain was documented in a study of T cells in narcolepsy. The study's findings and limits: Healthy controls reportedly lacked the autoreactive clonotypes serially found in patients' blood.

Trimming removed 3 bases from V and 8 bases from J, with 13 bases in between. This CDR3 region has 14 residues. Germline CDR1 and CDR2: MGHDK and SYGVNS. Sequencing used immunoSEQ multiplex PCR; TCRdb keeps in-frame clones, though not all of them. The sample yields tens of thousands of clones, around 86% seen once. With regard to this clone: Antigen unknown.

The sequencing input was CD45RA- memory CD4+ T cells from PBMCs. The chain is built from TRBV25-1 and TRBJ1-4; tentatively, D is TRBD1 (5 bases). This TCR was sampled from a human donor with narcolepsy. Here the CDR3 DNA reads TGTGCCAGCAGTGAGGGGGGTTCTGGGGAAAAACTGTTTTTT. Translating gives CASSEGGSGEKLFF. Variable domain in full (rest from reference TRBV25-1 and TRBJ1-4): EADIYQTPRYLVIGTGKKITLECSQTMGHDKMYWYQQDPGMELHLIHYSYGVNSTEKGDLSSESTVSRIRTEHFPLTLESARPSHTSQYLCASSEGGSGEKLFFGSGTQLSVL.